One and the same sample provided the 27 T cell receptor beta chains below, sequenced in a study of CD8+CD57+ T cells in acquired aplastic anemia. Researchers used genomic DNA as the template to profile TCR beta VDJ and CDR3. MiXCR, applied by TCRdb to the reads, yields one record per CDR3 protein. Of about 470,000 distinct CDR3 sequences in the sample, over 25% were seen once. Those patients picked for sequencing had displayed CD8+CD57+ cell expansion on flow cytometry. The sequenced sample consisted of sorted CD4+, CD8+, or CD8+CD57+ T cells (not recorded which) from PBMCs. Every receptor here comes from a human donor with aplastic anemia.

This clonotype was detected ten times or more. This chain links TRBV7-3 with TRBJ1-1; D unresolved. CDR1 and CDR2 (germline): SGHTA, FQGTGA. The CDR3 length is 13 residues. The V end lost 0 bases, the J end lost 3 bases, and 5 bases lay between the germline ends. CDR3 DNA: TGTGCCAGCAGCTTAACGGTGTACACTGAAGCTTTCTTT. It encodes CASSLTVYTEAFF.

The table lists this clonotype with many counts. The V call is TRBV20-1, the J call TRBJ1-5; D may be TRBD1 (5 bases). The CDR3 has 12 amino acids. V was pared by 5 bases and J by 9 bases, with 14 bases between. Germline V gene data show CDR1 as DFQATT and CDR2 as SNEGSKA (reference sequence). DNA of the CDR3: TGCAGTGCTGGACCGGGGGACGGGCCCCAGCATTTT. It codes for CSAGPGDGPQHF.

CDR3 region: CAISALRDRGNSPLHF. The CDR3 DNA is TGTGCCATCAGCGCCCTCCGGGACAGGGGAAATTCACCCCTCCACTTT. The J gene is TRBJ1-6, the V gene TRBV10-3; 10 nucleotides agree with TRBD1. The CDR3 spans 16 residues. With V trimmed by 6 bases and J by 7 bases, 9 bases remained unmatched. CDR1 is ENHRY and CDR2 is SYGVKD in the germline V gene.

This clonotype came up a few times. The chain carries TRBV6-1 and TRBJ1-4, with TRBD1 matching over 8 bases. This CDR3 is built from 14 residues. Germline CDR1 is MNHNS and CDR2 is SASEGT. Unmatched junction bases numbered 8, after V lost 6 bases and J lost 8 bases. DNA for the CDR3: TGTGCCAGCAGAGGGACAGGTTCTTACGAAAAACTGTTTTTT. Translation: CASRGTGSYEKLFF.

The J gene is TRBJ2-3, the V gene TRBV6-5, with 7 bases that match TRBD1. CDR1 is MNHEY, CDR2 SVGAGI, per germline. Losses at the gene ends were 2 bases for V and 3 bases for J; bases not matched to a gene: 5. This CDR3 is built from 15 residues. This CDR3 reads CASSYVLDRTDTQYF. The CDR3 DNA follows: TGTGCCAGCAGTTACGTCTTGGACAGGACAGATACGCAGTATTTT.

Comment on this clonotype: A much larger clone differs from this one at a single base, so this may be a read error. The genes are TRBV19 and TRBJ2-2, with a possible D match to TRBD2 (5 bases). The CDR3 length is 15 residues. Germline lookup yields CDR1 LNHDA and CDR2 SQIVND (reference sequence). The chain's CDR3 is CASSIGGMGTGKLFF. The CDR3 DNA sequence: TGTGCCAGTAGTATAGGGGGAATGGGCACCGGGAAGCTGTTTTTT.

The CDR3, as DNA: TGCAGCGTTGTAGGATGGATGAACACTGAAGCTTTCTTT. Amino acid sequence: CSVVGWMNTEAFF. V and J are TRBV29-1 and TRBJ1-1; D unclear. V lost 4 bases, J lost 0 bases, and 9 bases lay in between. CDR1 and CDR2 from the germline V gene are SQVTM and ANQGSEA. This CDR3 is 13 amino acids long.

The chain couples TRBV4-3 to TRBJ2-5; maybe TRBD2 (6 bases). Deletions cut 2 bases from V and 0 bases from J, with 16 bases between. Germline V lookup: CDR1 LGHNA, CDR2 YSLEER. The CDR3 consists of 17 residues. The CDR3 is CASSQTKGLPDQETQYF. CDR3 bases: TGCGCCAGCAGCCAAACCAAGGGACTTCCAGACCAAGAGACCCAGTACTTC.

The sample holds many counts of this clonotype. V is TRBV2 and J is TRBJ2-1, with 10 bases matching TRBD2. CDR3 length: 14 residues. The J segment lost 5 bases and the V segment lost 6 bases, leaving 4 bases of the junction unmatched. Germline assignment: CDR1 SNHLY and CDR2 FYNNEI. The CDR3 here is CASRKREGNNEQFF. The CDR3 region has the DNA TGTGCCAGCAGGAAGCGGGAGGGAAACAATGAGCAGTTCTTC.

In its sample, this clonotype was seen many times. The chain combines TRBV6-1 with TRBJ1-2; tentative D call: TRBD1 (5 bases). The CDR3 runs 11 residues. Germline CDR1 MNHNS, CDR2 SASEGT. With 7 bases removed from V and 9 bases from J, the gap between germline ends came to 12 bases. The CDR3 protein is CASTEGQSYTF. The CDR3 DNA reads as TGTGCCAGCACCGAGGGGCAGAGCTACACCTTC.

V is TRBV24-1 and J is TRBJ1-2; 7 positions agree with TRBD1. V trimming: 10 bases; J trimming: 7 bases; junction bases outside the gene matches: 11. Looked up from germline, CDR1 is KGHDR and CDR2 is SFDVKD. The CDR3 consists of 13 residues. DNA of the CDR3: TGTGCCACGAGGTCGGCAGGGGGAGGTGGCTACACCTTC. As protein: CATRSAGGGGYTF.

This chain connects TRBV15 to TRBJ1-6; 7 nucleotides line up with TRBD1. The ends lost 1 base at V and 10 bases at J; junction bases unmatched: 7. This CDR3 has 15 amino acids. Germline assignment: CDR1 LNHNV and CDR2 YYDKDF (reference sequence). CDR3 nucleotides: TGTGCCACCAGCAGAGGACAGGGAGTGGAATCACCCCTCCACTTT. It specifies CATSRGQGVESPLHF.

Worth noting for this clonotype: Since the CDR3 does not end with the conserved phenylalanine or tryptophan, this likely comes from a read error. The DNA is left out, because the CDR3 cannot be placed on it with certainty; the CDR3 is given as TCRdb lists it. The V gene is TRBV5-1, the J gene TRBJ2-7; the table's D call, TRBD2, was not checked against the DNA. The CDR3 sequence runs 9 residues, both termini included. Germline loops: CDR1 SGHRS, CDR2 YFSETQ. CDR3 in amino acids: CASSSRLAG.

This clonotype has just a few counts. The V gene is TRBV12-3 or TRBV12-4, the J gene TRBJ2-7, with D tentatively TRBD2 (6 bases). This CDR3 comprises 14 residues. The V gene lost 5 bases and the J gene lost 0 bases, with 11 bases spanning the gap. The CDR3: CASSQTGGSYEQYF. The CDR3 DNA sequence: TGTGCCAGCAGTCAGACCGGGGGCTCCTACGAGCAGTACTTC.

This clonotype was detected a few times. V usage is TRBV7-9 and J usage is TRBJ2-3; 8 nucleotides match TRBD2. Germline V gene data show CDR1 as SEHNR and CDR2 as FQNEAQ (reference sequence). With 8 bases clipped from V and 6 bases from J, the junction kept 10 bases outside the gene matches. This CDR3 region has 14 residues. The CDR3 DNA reads as TGTGCCAGCGTAGCAGCGGGAGAGGGGGATACGCAGTATTTT. It codes for CASVAAGEGDTQYF.

The V gene is TRBV30, the J gene TRBJ1-2, with a weak D call TRBD1 (5 bases). V lost 0 bases to trimming and J lost 6 bases, with 29 bases between them. The CDR3 is 19 amino acids. CDR1 is GTSNPN and CDR2 is SVGIG in the germline V gene (reference sequence). CDR3 protein: CAWSVLASGLPGRVDGYTF. The CDR3 DNA reads TGTGCCTGGAGTGTATTGGCGTCGGGACTCCCAGGAAGGGTAGATGGCTACACCTTC.

V and J are TRBV25-1 and TRBJ1-1; D unclear. V was pared by 5 bases and J by 1 base, with 8 bases between. From germline, CDR1 is MGHDK and CDR2 SYGVNS. This CDR3 is built from 13 residues. The CDR3 is CASSLYWNTEAFF. The CDR3 bases are TGTGCCAGCAGTTTATATTGGAACACTGAAGCTTTCTTT.

This clonotype was counted ten times or more. The genes are TRBV9 and TRBJ1-2, with 8 positions matching TRBD1. Germline CDR1 is SGDLS and CDR2 is YYNGEE. The CDR3 totals 14 residues. The trim removed 3 bases at V and 7 bases at J, leaving 8 bases unmatched. The CDR3 here is CASSADRGFGGYTF. As DNA, the CDR3 is TGTGCCAGCAGCGCCGACAGGGGCTTTGGTGGCTACACCTTC.

A note on this clonotype: This sequence may be a read error, since a much larger clone differs from it by one base. The chain joins TRBV20-1 to TRBJ1-2, with 7 bases fitting TRBD1. The CDR3 extends over 14 amino acids. Germline lookup yields CDR1 DFQATT and CDR2 SNEGSKA (reference sequence). V lost 5 bases and J lost 2; bases outside the gene matches: 8. DNA for the CDR3: TGCAGTGCTGGGACACAGGGGAGCAACTATGGCTACACCTTC. It translates to CSAGTQGSNYGYTF.

The chain has TRBV6-1 and TRBJ1-1, with TRBD1 matching 8 bases. In germline, CDR1 is MNHNS, CDR2 SASEGT. The CDR3 is 14 amino acids. J gave up 1 base and V 6 bases, and 4 bases lay outside the gene matches. The CDR3 sequence is CASRIDRGNTEAFF. CDR3 nucleotides: TGTGCCAGCAGAATAGACAGGGGGAACACTGAAGCTTTCTTT.

The chain combines TRBV7-3 with TRBJ2-1; D gene ambiguous. Between the trimmed V and J ends, which lost 1 base and 0 bases, there was a span of 22 bases. Germline V gene sequence: CDR1 SGHTA, CDR2 FQGTGA. The CDR3 has 20 amino acids. In DNA form, the CDR3 reads TGTGCCAGCAGCTTAAACTCTAGGTCGCGACCCCTTAGCTCCTACAATGAGCAGTTCTTC. This translates into CASSLNSRSRPLSSYNEQFF.

This clonotype came up a few times. The chain links TRBV10-3 to TRBJ1-3; the D is unclear. V lost 0 bases and J 4 bases, leaving 22 bases between the germline ends. The germline CDR1 and CDR2 sequences are ENHRY and SYGVKD. The CDR3 runs 19 residues. The CDR3 DNA follows: TGTGCCATCAGTGAGTCCCCAGGAGAGATCCCCCGCTCCGGAAACACCATATATTTT. Protein: CAISESPGEIPRSGNTIYF.

The chain carries TRBV20-1 and TRBJ2-2; unclear D gene. Germline loops: CDR1 DFQATT, CDR2 SNEGSKA (reference sequence). The CDR3 is made up of 12 amino acids. V lost 1 base, J lost 6 bases, and 6 bases lay in between. DNA of the CDR3: TGCAGTGCTAGAGGACTTCCCGGGGAGCTGTTTTTT. This sequence encodes CSARGLPGELFF.

There are a few counts of this clonotype. The chain carries TRBV2 and TRBJ2-3; TRBD2 matches 7 bases. The V gene's germline CDR1 is SNHLY and CDR2 FYNNEI. The J segment lost 2 bases and the V segment lost 1 base, leaving 6 bases of the junction unmatched. This CDR3 is built from 16 residues. CDR3 protein: CASSEVGGGNTDTQYF. Here the CDR3 DNA reads TGTGCCAGCAGTGAAGTGGGCGGGGGAAACACAGATACGCAGTATTTT.

Many counts were recorded for this clonotype. The CDR3 sequence is CASSEWGTGQYF. Written as DNA, the CDR3 is TGTGCCAGCAGTGAATGGGGGACAGGACAATATTTT. The V call is TRBV2, the J call TRBJ1-3, with 8 bases lining up with TRBD1. CDR3 length: 12 residues. Losses at the gene ends were 2 bases for V and 15 bases for J; bases not matched to a gene: 6. Looked up from germline, CDR1 is SNHLY and CDR2 is FYNNEI. The variable domain in full, completed from reference TRBV2 and TRBJ1-3, reads EPEVTQTPSHQVTQMGQEVILRCVPISNHLYFYWYRQILGQKVEFLVSFYNNEISEKSEIFDDQFSVERPDGSNFTLKIRSTKLEDSAMYFCASSEWGTGQYFGEGSWLTVV.

In its sample, this clonotype was seen a few times. The J gene is TRBJ2-3, the V gene TRBV4-2; 15 nucleotides agree with TRBD2. Trimming at V came to 0 bases and at J to 4 bases, leaving 5 bases not matched to a gene. Looked up from germline, CDR1 is LGHNA and CDR2 is YNFKEQ. The CDR3 has 18 residues. CDR3 region: CASSQDRTSGRVADTQYF. The CDR3 DNA reads as TGTGCCAGCAGCCAAGATAGGACTAGCGGGAGGGTCGCAGATACGCAGTATTTT.

This clonotype was observed a handful of times. The genes are TRBV7-6 and TRBJ2-7; TRBD2 aligns across 8 bases. V lost 1 base and J lost 3; bases outside the gene matches: 17. The germline V gene encodes CDR1 SGHVS and CDR2 FNYEAQ. CDR3 length: 19 amino acids. The DNA for the CDR3 is TGTGCCAGCAGCTTAGTCGGCATTGTAGCGGGAAATATGAACTACGAGCAGTACTTC. Translated: CASSLVGIVAGNMNYEQYF.